This note documents a single T cell receptor beta chain sequence. No antigen is known for it. The data originate from a study of cytomegalovirus exposure and HLA in healthy donors. Study-wide context: Unique TCRs numbering approximately 81 million, obtained from HLA-typed donors, made up an early data release.

Study-level results: The listing of roughly 160 TCR beta chains classed them as cytomegalovirus-associated. A later analysis reported that several of the most significant clusters appeared to be linked to common viral pathogens, among them Epstein-Barr virus.

PCR involved 60 Vbeta and 13 Jbeta primers. Measured with immunoSEQ multiplex PCR; TCRdb has only the in-frame clones, and not every one. This table has tens of thousands of clones, 70% to 85% appearing once. Sample: PBMCs. The sequence was collected from a man younger than 40 in good health and CMV-seropositive.

The CDR3 DNA follows: TGTGCCAGCAGTTTCAAAACAGGGGGGATTAATGAAAAACTGTTTTTT. It is translated as CASSFKTGGINEKLFF. V gene TRBV6-5 combines with J gene TRBJ1-4; 8 bases fit TRBD1. The CDR3 has 16 residues. With V trimmed by 4 bases and J by 4 bases, 8 bases remained unmatched. From germline, CDR1 is MNHEY and CDR2 SVGAGI.